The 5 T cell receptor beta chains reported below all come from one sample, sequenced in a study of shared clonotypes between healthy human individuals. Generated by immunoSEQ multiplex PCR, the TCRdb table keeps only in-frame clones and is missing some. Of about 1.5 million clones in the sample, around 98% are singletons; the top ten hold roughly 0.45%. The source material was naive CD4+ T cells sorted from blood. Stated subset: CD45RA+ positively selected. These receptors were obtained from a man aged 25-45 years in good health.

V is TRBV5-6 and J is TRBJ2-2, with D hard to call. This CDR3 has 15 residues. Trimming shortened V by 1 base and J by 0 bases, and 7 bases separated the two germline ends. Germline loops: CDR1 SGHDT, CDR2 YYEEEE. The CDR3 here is CASSLYTTNTGELFF. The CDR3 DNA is TGTGCCAGCAGCTTGTACACAACGAACACCGGGGAGCTGTTTTTT.

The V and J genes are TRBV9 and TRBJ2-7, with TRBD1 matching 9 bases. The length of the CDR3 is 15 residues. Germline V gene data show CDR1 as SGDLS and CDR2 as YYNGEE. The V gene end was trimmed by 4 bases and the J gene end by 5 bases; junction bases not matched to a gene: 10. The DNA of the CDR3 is TGTGCCAGCAGCCCTCACAGGGGGCCCGTTGACGAGCAGTACTTC. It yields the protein CASSPHRGPVDEQYF.

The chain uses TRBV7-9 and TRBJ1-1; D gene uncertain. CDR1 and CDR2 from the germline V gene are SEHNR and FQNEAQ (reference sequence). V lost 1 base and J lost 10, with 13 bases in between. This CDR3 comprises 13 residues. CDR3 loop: CASSLGPSLGAFF. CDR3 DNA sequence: TGTGCCAGCAGCTTAGGTCCGTCCCTAGGAGCTTTCTTT.

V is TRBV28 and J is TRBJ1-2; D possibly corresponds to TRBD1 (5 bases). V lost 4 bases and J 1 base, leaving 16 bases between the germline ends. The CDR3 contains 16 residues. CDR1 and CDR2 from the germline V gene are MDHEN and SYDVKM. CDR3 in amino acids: CASSYTDKNFNYGYTF. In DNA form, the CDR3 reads TGTGCCAGCAGTTACACGGACAAGAATTTTAACTATGGCTACACCTTC.

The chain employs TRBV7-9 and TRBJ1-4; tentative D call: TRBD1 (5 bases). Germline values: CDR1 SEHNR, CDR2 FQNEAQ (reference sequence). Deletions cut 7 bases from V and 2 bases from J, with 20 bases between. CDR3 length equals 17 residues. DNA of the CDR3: TGTGCCAGCACCAGCGCAACGACGGGGGGTACTAATGAAAAACTGTTTTTT. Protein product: CASTSATTGGTNEKLFF.